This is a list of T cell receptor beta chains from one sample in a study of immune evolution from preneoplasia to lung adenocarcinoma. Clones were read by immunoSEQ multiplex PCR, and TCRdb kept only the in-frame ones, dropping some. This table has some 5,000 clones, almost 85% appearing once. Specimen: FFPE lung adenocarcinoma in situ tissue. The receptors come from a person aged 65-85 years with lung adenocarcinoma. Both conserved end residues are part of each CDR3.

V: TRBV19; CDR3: CASRTVPNNQPQHF
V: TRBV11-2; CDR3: CASSLNAVSYEQYF
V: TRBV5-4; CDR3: CASSLPGISSYEQYF
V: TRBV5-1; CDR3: CASSLALGVYTEAFF
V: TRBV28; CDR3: CATRTGMGYGYTF
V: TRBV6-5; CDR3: CASTSRRGPGEKLFF
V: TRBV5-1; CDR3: CASSLEKNTEAFF
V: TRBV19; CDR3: CASRPGQGEKLFF
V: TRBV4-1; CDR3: CASSPSGGLYGYTF
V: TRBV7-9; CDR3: CASSLSTSSEREKLFF
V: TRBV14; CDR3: CASSQDWDGYYGYTF
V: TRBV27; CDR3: CASRSWGSETQYF
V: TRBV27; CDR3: CASSPSSNEKLFF
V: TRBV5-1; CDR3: CASSLVSYGNTEAFF
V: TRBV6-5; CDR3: CASSQGDQPQHF
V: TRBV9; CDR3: CASSVRGTGDTEAFF
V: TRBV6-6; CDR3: CASSYQFGTFSNEQFF
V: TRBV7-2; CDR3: CASSLAQGIYGYTF
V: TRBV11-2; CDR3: CASSSGGGAGGGETQYF
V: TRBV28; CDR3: CASSPVLPGGGYEQYF
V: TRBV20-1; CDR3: CSAPTSQFF
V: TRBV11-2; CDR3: CASSPRSPEGLSYEQYF
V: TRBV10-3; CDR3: CAISNTKETQYF
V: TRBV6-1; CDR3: CASRRTRGVNTEAFF
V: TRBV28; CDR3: CASRTNLPNYSNQPQHF